This T cell receptor (beta chain) derives from a study of radiation and T cells in renal cell carcinoma. Produced via immunoSEQ multiplex PCR; TCRdb's table is partial and in-frame only. The sample includes about 83,000 clones, over 65% seen only once; the top ten take more than 2%. The time point is: blood 4 weeks post-SBRT, at nephrectomy. Treatment meaning: 15 Gy SBRT to primary tumor, nephrectomy 4 weeks later. This CDR3 has 13 amino acids. CDR1 SGHTA and CDR2 FQGTGA come from the germline V gene. The V end was cut by 4 bases, the J end by 8 bases, with 14 bases between. The chain is built from TRBV7-3 and TRBJ1-2, with D perhaps TRBD1 (6 bases). This TCR was sampled from a woman aged 55 to 70 with renal cell carcinoma. The specimen was blood, collected from a patient whose treatment included radiotherapy and nephrectomy. The chain's CDR3 is CASSSHREEGYTF. The CDR3 DNA sequence: TGTGCCAGCAGCTCCCACAGGGAGGAAGGCTACACCTTC.